This TCR beta chain was documented in a study of vaccination and CD4 T cells after COVID-19. Study-level information: As a positive control, some control cultures were given a CEFX pool, while others were given an HIV-1 Nef pool or no peptide. Study results and caveats: The cohort comprised relatively few convalescent patients, and no early post-infection timepoints were analyzed.

As regards this clonotype: Its antigen remains unknown.

Cultured CD4+ T cell DNA underwent sequencing with the Oncomine TCR Beta short-read assay. TCRdb reanalysed the PCR reads using MiXCR and keeps one entry per CDR3 protein. The table records 15,000 or so distinct CDR3 sequences, approximately 50% of them present only once. The CDR3 is 13 residues long. With 5 bases clipped from V and 6 bases from J, the junction kept 7 bases outside the gene matches. The V gene's germline CDR1 is SEHNR and CDR2 FQNEAQ (reference sequence). Described treatment: approximately 9-day PBMC culture with coronavirus spike peptide pools or control peptides (ViraFEST assay). This chain joins TRBV7-9 and TRBJ2-7; TRBD1 aligns across 7 bases. The sequencing input was CD4+ T cells from blood, cultured in vitro. The TCR comes from a human donor who had recovered from COVID-19. The CDR3 DNA sequence: TGTGCCAGCAGCCGGAGCGCAGGGGGCGAGCAGTACTTC. It specifies CASSRSAGGEQYF.